These T cell receptor beta chains were read from a single sample in a study of T-cell reconstitution after alpha-beta-depleted transplantation in children. TCRdb fed the PCR reads into MiXCR, producing one record per CDR3 protein. The table records about 580,000 distinct CDR3 sequences, under 30% of them present only once. Sequencing used PBMCs, mostly from graft donor cells, obtained 360 days after TCRalphabeta/CD19-depleted stem cell transplant. Source of these receptors: a boy under two years old who had a stem cell transplant for acute myeloid leukemia, so the T cells may come from the graft donor. Both conserved end residues are part of each CDR3. D genes are given only for firm matches. Only part of the rows carry a size: once, few, many, or a class if the clone is expanded.

j_call: TRBJ2-3; v_call: TRBV6-1; clone_size: NA; d_call: NA; cdr3_aa: CASSQAGAGDTQYF; cdr3_nt: TGTGCCAGCAGCCAGGCGGGGGCTGGAGATACGCAGTATTTT
j_call: TRBJ1-1; v_call: TRBV20-1; clone_size: NA; d_call: TRBD1; cdr3_aa: CSARVQGVTEAFF; cdr3_nt: TGCAGTGCTAGAGTTCAGGGGGTCACTGAAGCTTTCTTT
j_call: TRBJ1-1; v_call: TRBV7-9; clone_size: NA; d_call: NA; cdr3_aa: CASSPTGWTEAFF; cdr3_nt: TGTGCCAGCAGCCCAACGGGATGGACTGAAGCTTTCTTT
j_call: TRBJ1-1; v_call: TRBV20-1; clone_size: many; d_call: NA; cdr3_aa: CSARELGGGTEAFF; cdr3_nt: TGCAGTGCTAGAGAGCTCGGTGGGGGCACTGAAGCTTTCTTT
j_call: TRBJ2-1; v_call: TRBV18; clone_size: few; d_call: NA; cdr3_aa: CASSPWESSYNEQFF; cdr3_nt: TGTGCCAGCTCACCGTGGGAGAGCTCCTACAATGAGCAGTTCTTC
j_call: TRBJ1-6; v_call: TRBV20-1; clone_size: few; d_call: NA; cdr3_aa: CSARDRRGLNSPLHF; cdr3_nt: TGCAGTGCTAGAGATCGGCGGGGTCTTAATTCACCCCTCCACTTT
j_call: TRBJ2-2; v_call: TRBV11-3; clone_size: many; d_call: NA; cdr3_aa: CASSLVGLLNTGELFF; cdr3_nt: TGTGCCAGCAGCTTAGTGGGTCTTCTGAACACCGGGGAGCTGTTTTTT
j_call: TRBJ1-1; v_call: TRBV20-1; clone_size: few; d_call: NA; cdr3_aa: CSASAQSGTEAFF; cdr3_nt: TGCAGTGCTAGCGCCCAATCGGGGACTGAAGCTTTCTTT
j_call: TRBJ2-5; v_call: TRBV5-1; clone_size: many; d_call: NA; cdr3_aa: CASSHFRGGETQYF; cdr3_nt: TGCGCCAGCAGCCATTTTCGGGGTGGAGAGACCCAGTACTTC
j_call: TRBJ2-5; v_call: TRBV20-1; clone_size: NA; d_call: NA; cdr3_aa: CSAPTRTQETQYF; cdr3_nt: TGCAGTGCCCCAACTAGGACTCAAGAGACCCAGTACTTC
j_call: TRBJ2-7; v_call: TRBV18; clone_size: few; d_call: NA; cdr3_aa: CASSPEGAAYEQYF; cdr3_nt: TGTGCCAGCTCACCAGAAGGAGCTGCCTACGAGCAGTACTTC
j_call: TRBJ2-1; v_call: TRBV28; clone_size: many; d_call: NA; cdr3_aa: CASSFRGTFNEQFF; cdr3_nt: TGTGCCAGCAGTTTTCGGGGAACCTTTAATGAGCAGTTCTTC
j_call: TRBJ2-5; v_call: TRBV28; clone_size: NA; d_call: NA; cdr3_aa: CATIDPGGMETQYF; cdr3_nt: TGTGCCACCATTGACCCAGGGGGGATGGAGACCCAGTACTTC
j_call: TRBJ1-4; v_call: TRBV6-5; clone_size: few; d_call: NA; cdr3_aa: CASSYRRQRENEKLFF; cdr3_nt: TGTGCCAGCAGTTACCGGAGACAGCGTGAAAATGAAAAACTGTTTTTT
j_call: TRBJ2-1; v_call: TRBV5-6; clone_size: NA; d_call: TRBD2; cdr3_aa: CASIPGSSGGHNEQFF; cdr3_nt: TGTGCCAGCATCCCCGGTTCTAGCGGGGGCCACAATGAGCAGTTCTTC
j_call: TRBJ1-2; v_call: TRBV12-3/TRBV12-4; clone_size: NA; d_call: TRBD1; cdr3_aa: CASSLFGQGYGYTF; cdr3_nt: TGTGCCAGCAGTTTGTTTGGACAGGGCTATGGCTACACCTTC
j_call: TRBJ2-1; v_call: TRBV15; clone_size: NA; d_call: NA; cdr3_aa: CATSRDFRGPSEQFF; cdr3_nt: TGTGCCACCAGCAGAGATTTCAGGGGCCCGAGTGAGCAGTTCTTC
j_call: TRBJ2-1; v_call: TRBV20-1; clone_size: many; d_call: NA; cdr3_aa: CSARELDRKGEQFF; cdr3_nt: TGCAGTGCTAGAGAACTAGATCGAAAGGGGGAGCAGTTCTTC
j_call: TRBJ2-1; v_call: TRBV28; clone_size: few; d_call: NA; cdr3_aa: CASTSVGNEQFF; cdr3_nt: TGTGCCAGCACCTCAGTGGGGAATGAGCAGTTCTTC
j_call: TRBJ2-1; v_call: TRBV4-3; clone_size: few; d_call: NA; cdr3_aa: CASSQRTSTTYNEQFF; cdr3_nt: TGCGCCAGCAGCCAGAGAACTTCAACAACCTACAATGAGCAGTTCTTC
j_call: TRBJ2-3; v_call: TRBV7-9; clone_size: many; d_call: NA; cdr3_aa: CASSLGASPEPTTQYF; cdr3_nt: TGTGCCAGCAGCTTAGGGGCAAGTCCCGAACCTACCACGCAGTATTTT
j_call: TRBJ2-3; v_call: TRBV4-1; clone_size: many; d_call: TRBD2; cdr3_aa: CASSPGLGGRTDTQYF; cdr3_nt: TGCGCCAGCAGCCCGGGACTAGGGGGGCGCACAGATACGCAGTATTTT
j_call: TRBJ2-7; v_call: TRBV6-5; clone_size: NA; d_call: TRBD2; cdr3_aa: CASSYAGTSLYEQYF; cdr3_nt: TGTGCCAGCAGTTACGCCGGGACTAGCCTCTACGAGCAGTACTTC
j_call: TRBJ2-7; v_call: TRBV3-1; clone_size: NA; d_call: NA; cdr3_aa: CASSQEVRTYEQYF; cdr3_nt: TGTGCCAGCAGCCAAGAGGTCAGAACCTACGAGCAGTACTTC
j_call: TRBJ2-1; v_call: TRBV7-2; clone_size: NA; d_call: NA; cdr3_aa: CASSDTPLAPGDEQFF; cdr3_nt: TGTGCCAGCAGCGACACACCGCTAGCCCCGGGCGATGAGCAGTTCTTC
j_call: TRBJ1-1; v_call: TRBV20-1; clone_size: NA; d_call: NA; cdr3_aa: CSARQYRANGRANRANTEAFF; cdr3_nt: TGCAGTGCTAGGCAATACAGGGCTAACGGGAGGGCTAACAGGGCTAACACTGAAGCTTTCTTT
j_call: TRBJ2-4; v_call: TRBV3-1; clone_size: NA; d_call: NA; cdr3_aa: CASSQAGDAKNIQYF; cdr3_nt: TGTGCCAGCAGCCAAGCAGGGGATGCCAAAAACATTCAGTACTTC
j_call: TRBJ1-2; v_call: TRBV10-3; clone_size: many; d_call: TRBD1; cdr3_aa: CAISESRGTGSGYTF; cdr3_nt: TGTGCCATCAGTGAGTCCCGAGGGACAGGCTCTGGCTACACCTTC
j_call: TRBJ1-2; v_call: TRBV7-2; clone_size: many; d_call: NA; cdr3_aa: CASSLTLNYGYTF; cdr3_nt: TGTGCCAGCAGCTTGACACTTAACTATGGCTACACCTTC
j_call: TRBJ2-3; v_call: TRBV6-1; clone_size: few; d_call: TRBD2; cdr3_aa: CASSGTSHFTDTQYF; cdr3_nt: TGTGCCAGCAGTGGGACTAGTCATTTCACAGATACGCAGTATTTT
j_call: TRBJ1-5; v_call: TRBV6-5; clone_size: many; d_call: NA; cdr3_aa: CASSYSRGSNQPQHF; cdr3_nt: TGTGCCAGCAGTTACTCTCGGGGTAGCAATCAGCCCCAGCATTTT
j_call: TRBJ2-5; v_call: TRBV7-2; clone_size: many; d_call: NA; cdr3_aa: CASSRQKGGSETQYF; cdr3_nt: TGTGCCAGCAGCCGCCAGAAGGGAGGTTCGGAGACCCAGTACTTC
j_call: TRBJ2-1; v_call: TRBV27; clone_size: NA; d_call: TRBD1; cdr3_aa: CASSFGTATYNEQFF; cdr3_nt: TGTGCCAGCAGTTTCGGGACAGCGACCTACAATGAGCAGTTCTTC
j_call: TRBJ1-5; v_call: TRBV12-3/TRBV12-4; clone_size: few; d_call: NA; cdr3_aa: CASSPGSPNQPQHF; cdr3_nt: TGTGCCAGCAGTCCGGGCTCACCCAATCAGCCCCAGCATTTT
j_call: TRBJ2-3; v_call: TRBV18; clone_size: NA; d_call: NA; cdr3_aa: CASSPPGAAEQPGVDTDTQYF; cdr3_nt: TGTGCCAGCTCACCTCCCGGGGCGGCAGAGCAACCGGGAGTTGACACAGATACGCAGTATTTT
j_call: TRBJ2-5; v_call: TRBV9; clone_size: many; d_call: NA; cdr3_aa: CASSVAPGGVGRETQYF; cdr3_nt: TGTGCCAGCAGCGTAGCCCCAGGTGGAGTGGGCCGAGAGACCCAGTACTTC
j_call: TRBJ2-7; v_call: TRBV12-3/TRBV12-4; clone_size: NA; d_call: TRBD2; cdr3_aa: CASRRSGGEIYEQYF; cdr3_nt: TGTGCCAGCAGGCGTAGCGGGGGGGAAATCTACGAGCAGTACTTC
j_call: TRBJ2-5; v_call: TRBV5-5; clone_size: once; d_call: NA; cdr3_aa: CASSAADSGIETQYF; cdr3_nt: TGTGCCAGCAGCGCCGCCGACTCCGGGATAGAGACCCAGTACTTC
j_call: TRBJ2-3; v_call: TRBV5-1; clone_size: NA; d_call: TRBD2; cdr3_aa: CASSLALAGGPDTQYF; cdr3_nt: TGCGCCAGCAGCTTGGCACTAGCGGGGGGGCCAGATACGCAGTATTTT
j_call: TRBJ1-2; v_call: TRBV6-5; clone_size: many; d_call: NA; cdr3_aa: CASRAGSGYGYTF; cdr3_nt: TGTGCCAGCAGAGCAGGGAGCGGCTATGGCTACACCTTC
j_call: TRBJ2-1; v_call: TRBV6-1; clone_size: NA; d_call: TRBD1; cdr3_aa: CASRKPGQGYNEQFF; cdr3_nt: TGTGCCAGCAGGAAACCGGGACAGGGGTACAATGAGCAGTTCTTC
j_call: TRBJ2-2; v_call: TRBV28; clone_size: NA; d_call: NA; cdr3_aa: CASSLALRVWTNTGELFF; cdr3_nt: TGTGCCAGCAGTTTAGCACTCAGGGTTTGGACGAACACCGGGGAGCTGTTTTTT
j_call: TRBJ2-2; v_call: TRBV28; clone_size: NA; d_call: NA; cdr3_aa: CASSFLAWGTGELFF; cdr3_nt: TGTGCCAGCAGTTTCTTGGCGTGGGGCACCGGGGAGCTGTTTTTT
j_call: TRBJ2-1; v_call: TRBV25-1; clone_size: NA; d_call: NA; cdr3_aa: CASSERVGLPSYNEQFF; cdr3_nt: TGTGCCAGCAGTGAAAGGGTGGGGCTTCCCTCCTACAATGAGCAGTTCTTC
j_call: TRBJ2-1; v_call: TRBV20-1; clone_size: NA; d_call: TRBD2; cdr3_aa: CSASPSGPYNEQFF; cdr3_nt: TGCAGTGCTAGCCCTAGCGGCCCCTACAATGAGCAGTTCTTC
j_call: TRBJ2-2; v_call: TRBV20-1; clone_size: many; d_call: NA; cdr3_aa: CSARDGDRVSGELFF; cdr3_nt: TGCAGTGCTAGAGATGGGGATCGAGTAAGCGGGGAGCTGTTTTTT
j_call: TRBJ2-3; v_call: TRBV12-3/TRBV12-4; clone_size: NA; d_call: NA; cdr3_aa: CASSLGSLAGTDTQYF; cdr3_nt: TGTGCCAGCAGTTTAGGGTCCTTAGCGGGCACAGATACGCAGTATTTT
j_call: TRBJ1-1; v_call: TRBV7-6; clone_size: NA; d_call: NA; cdr3_aa: CASSLVPTAGNTEAFF; cdr3_nt: TGTGCCAGCAGCTTAGTCCCGACAGCGGGGAACACTGAAGCTTTCTTT
j_call: TRBJ2-3; v_call: TRBV15; clone_size: NA; d_call: NA; cdr3_aa: CATSRVPDTDTQYF; cdr3_nt: TGTGCCACCAGCAGAGTTCCGGACACAGATACGCAGTATTTT
j_call: TRBJ1-5; v_call: TRBV6-6; clone_size: NA; d_call: NA; cdr3_aa: CASSYSRQPQHF; cdr3_nt: TGTGCCAGCAGTTACTCGAGACAGCCCCAGCATTTT